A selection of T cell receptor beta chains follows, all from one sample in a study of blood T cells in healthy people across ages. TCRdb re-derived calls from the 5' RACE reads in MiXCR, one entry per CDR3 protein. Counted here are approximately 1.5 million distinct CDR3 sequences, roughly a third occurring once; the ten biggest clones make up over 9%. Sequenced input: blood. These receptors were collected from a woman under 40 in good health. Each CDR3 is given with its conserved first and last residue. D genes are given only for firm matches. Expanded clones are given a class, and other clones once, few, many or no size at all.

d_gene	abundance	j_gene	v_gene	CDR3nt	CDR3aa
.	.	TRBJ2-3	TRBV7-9	TGTGCCAGCAGCTTGTGGCCGGCTAGCACAGATACGCAGTATTTT	CASSLWPASTDTQYF
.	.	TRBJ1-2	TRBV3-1	TGTGCCAGCAGCCAAGGATCGTTGAGCTATGGCTACACCTTC	CASSQGSLSYGYTF
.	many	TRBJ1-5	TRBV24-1	TGTGCCACCAGTGAACCAGGGTCGTGGGAGTCTTATCAGCCCCAGCATTTT	CATSEPGSWESYQPQHF
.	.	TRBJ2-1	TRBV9	TGTGTCAGTGGACTAGAGGCAGGGGAGAATGAGCAGTTCTTC	CVSGLEAGENEQFF
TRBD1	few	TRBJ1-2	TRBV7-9	TGTGCCAGCAGCTCCTGGCCCCGACAGGGTCCCACTAACTATGGCTACACCTTC	CASSSWPRQGPTNYGYTF
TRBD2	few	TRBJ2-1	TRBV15	TGTGCCACCAGCAGGGGACGGACTAGCGGGAGCAATGAGCAGTTCTTC	CATSRGRTSGSNEQFF
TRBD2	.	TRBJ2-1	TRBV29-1	TGCAGCGTCGCCACCGGGACTAGCGGGAGTCTTACCTACAATGAGCAGTTCTTC	CSVATGTSGSLTYNEQFF
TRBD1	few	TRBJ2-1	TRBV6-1	TGTGCCAGCGAGTCAGGGACAGGGTTTTACAATGAGCAGTTCTTC	CASESGTGFYNEQFF
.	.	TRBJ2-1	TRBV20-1	TGCAGTGCTAGAGTCTACAGCGGGCCTGGCTACAATGAGCAGTTCTTC	CSARVYSGPGYNEQFF
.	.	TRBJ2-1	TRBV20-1	TGCAGTGCTAGAGCCTGGGGGACGGTTTACAATGAGCAGTTCTTC	CSARAWGTVYNEQFF
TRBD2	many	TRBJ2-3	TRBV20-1	TGCAGTGCGTCTTCTAGCGGGATAGCAAATACGCAGTATTTT	CSASSSGIANTQYF
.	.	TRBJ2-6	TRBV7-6	TGTGCCAGCAGCTCCGACCTAATTAGTTCTGGGGCCAACGTCCTGACTTTC	CASSSDLISSGANVLTF
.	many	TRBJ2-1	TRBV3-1	TGTGCCAGCAGCCACCCCCAGGTGCCAAACCCCAGCTCCTACAATGAGCAGTTCTTC	CASSHPQVPNPSSYNEQFF
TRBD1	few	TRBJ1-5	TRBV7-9	TGTGCCAGCAGCCAAGGGGACAGGAGGCTCTCTCTAGGCAATCAGCCCCAGCATTTT	CASSQGDRRLSLGNQPQHF
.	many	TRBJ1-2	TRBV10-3	TGTGCCATCAGTGATGGGGAAGAGAACTATGGCTACACCTTC	CAISDGEENYGYTF
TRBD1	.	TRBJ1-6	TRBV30	TGTGCCTGGCAGAGGGACAGGGGGAATTCACCCCTCCACTTT	CAWQRDRGNSPLHF
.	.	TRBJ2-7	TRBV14	TGTGCCAGCAGCCCACCTTCGGGGACCTACGAGCAGTACTTC	CASSPPSGTYEQYF
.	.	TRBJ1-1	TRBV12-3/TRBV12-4	TGTGCCAGCAGTTGGCTGGGGGGGAACACTGAAGCTTTCTTT	CASSWLGGNTEAFF
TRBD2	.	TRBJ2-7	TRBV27	TGTGCCAGCGTGAGTCTAGCGGGAGCCGGGGGGGAGCAGTACTTC	CASVSLAGAGGEQYF
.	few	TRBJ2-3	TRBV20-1	TGCAGTGCTAGGACTCAGGGTGATGCTGGAGATACGCAGTATTTT	CSARTQGDAGDTQYF
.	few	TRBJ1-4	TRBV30	TGTGCCTGGAGTCCTCTTTCGGGATACAATGAAAAACTGTTTTTT	CAWSPLSGYNEKLFF
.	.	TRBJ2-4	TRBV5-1	TGCGCCAGCGGCGAAGGGACTTCGGTCTGGGAGCAGTACTTC	CASGEGTSVWEQYF
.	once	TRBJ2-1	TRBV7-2	TGTGCCAGCAGTAGGGGGGAGTCCTACGATGAGCAGTTCTTC	CASSRGESYDEQFF
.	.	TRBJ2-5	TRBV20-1	TGCAGTGCTAGGTCATCCCTAGAAGAGACCCAGTACTTC	CSARSSLEETQYF
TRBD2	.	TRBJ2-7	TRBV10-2	TGCGCCAGCAGTGACCTAGCGGGGGGAAAATACGAGCAGTACTTC	CASSDLAGGKYEQYF
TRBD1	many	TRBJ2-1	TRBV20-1	TGCAGTGCTCCCCCGTTCAGGGGGCGTCCCAATGAGCAGTTCTTC	CSAPPFRGRPNEQFF
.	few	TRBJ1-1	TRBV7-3	TGTGCCAGCAGCCCACTAGGGGGGAGGGGAAACACTGAAGCTTTCTTT	CASSPLGGRGNTEAFF
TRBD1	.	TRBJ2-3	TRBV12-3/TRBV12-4	TGTGCCAGCAGTACGGACAGGCAAACGCAGTATTTT	CASSTDRQTQYF
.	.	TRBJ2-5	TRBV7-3	TGTGCCAGCAGCTTAATCGGGGGAGGTCTCACGGAGACCCAGTACTTC	CASSLIGGGLTETQYF
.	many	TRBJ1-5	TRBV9	TGTGCCAGCAGCGTTACGCGTCAGCCCCAGCATTTT	CASSVTRQPQHF
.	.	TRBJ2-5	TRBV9	TGTGCCAGCAGCCCACGGACGGCGTCCCAAGGGACCCAGTACTTC	CASSPRTASQGTQYF
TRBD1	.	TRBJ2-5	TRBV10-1	TGCGCCAGCAGCGCCGGGACAGGGGGCGCAAAGACCCAGTACTTC	CASSAGTGGAKTQYF
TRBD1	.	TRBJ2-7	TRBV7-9	TGTGCCAGCAGCCCCGGGACAGAAATTCGGAGTGGGGAACCACCTGGCGAGCAGTACTTC	CASSPGTEIRSGEPPGEQYF
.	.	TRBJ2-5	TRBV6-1	TGTGCCACCCGTAGCCTCTTAGGGTGGGAGCAGTACTTC	CATRSLLGWEQYF
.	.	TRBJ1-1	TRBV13	TGTGCCAGCAGCTTACGGAATTCTGAAGAAGCTTTCTTT	CASSLRNSEEAFF
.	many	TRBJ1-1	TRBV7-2	TGTGCCAGCAGCATCCGACGGAACACTGAAGCTTTCTTT	CASSIRRNTEAFF
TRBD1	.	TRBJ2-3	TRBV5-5	TGTGCCAGCAGCCCCGGGGGGACAGGGTGGACAGATACGCAGTATTTT	CASSPGGTGWTDTQYF
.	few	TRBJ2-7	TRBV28	TGTGCCACCCCCAGGGTGGGAGCCCACGAGCAGTACTTC	CATPRVGAHEQYF
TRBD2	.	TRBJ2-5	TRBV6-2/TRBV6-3	TGTGCCAGCAGTTTACTAGCGACGTTGGCGCGGGAGACCCAGTACTTC	CASSLLATLARETQYF
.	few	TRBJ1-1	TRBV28	TGTGCCAGCAGTTTATTGGGGGAGGGCACTGAAGCTTTCTTT	CASSLLGEGTEAFF
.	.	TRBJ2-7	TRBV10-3	TGTGCCATCAGTCCCGGGACTGTAGACGAGCAGTACTTC	CAISPGTVDEQYF
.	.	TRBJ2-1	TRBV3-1	TGTGCCAGCAGTCGTGGACCGAGGGGGAACAATGAGCAGTTCTTC	CASSRGPRGNNEQFF
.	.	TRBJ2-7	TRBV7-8	TGTGCCAGCAGCTTAAACGCGAGAAGCACCTACGAGCAGTACTTC	CASSLNARSTYEQYF
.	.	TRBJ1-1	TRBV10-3	TGTGCCTCTCGAGCCGGGGGGACGGGCACTGAAGCTTTCTTT	CASRAGGTGTEAFF
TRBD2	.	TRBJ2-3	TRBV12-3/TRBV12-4	TGTGCCAGCAGCTTGGGGCCGGCGGGGGGGCCAGATACGCAGTATTTT	CASSLGPAGGPDTQYF
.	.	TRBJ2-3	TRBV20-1	TGCAGCGTCCAATTGGGGGGAGCGGATACGCAGTATTTT	CSVQLGGADTQYF
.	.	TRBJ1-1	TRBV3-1	TGTGCCAGCAGCCTACCATCGGGCCTGGCTGAAGCTTTCTTT	CASSLPSGLAEAFF
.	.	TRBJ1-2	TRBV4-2	TGTGCCAGCAGCCAGGCCGGGATTGGGACCTATGGCTACACCTTC	CASSQAGIGTYGYTF
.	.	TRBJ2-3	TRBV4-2	TGTGCCAGCAGCCTATCGGCAGCTCAAGGCGCAGATACGCAGTATTTT	CASSLSAAQGADTQYF
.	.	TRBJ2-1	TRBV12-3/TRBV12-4	TGTGCCAGCAGTTTCTCCAGGGGTTGGAATGAGCAGTTCTTC	CASSFSRGWNEQFF
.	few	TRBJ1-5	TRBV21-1	TGTGCCAGCAGCAAAGGACAGTTATATAGCAATCAGCCCCAGCATTTT	CASSKGQLYSNQPQHF
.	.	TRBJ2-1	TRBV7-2	TGTGCCAGCAGCTTCCGACAGGCCATCACCTACAATGAGCAGTTCTTC	CASSFRQAITYNEQFF
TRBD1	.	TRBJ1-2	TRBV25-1	TGTGCCAGCAGTAAGGGGGCAGGTGGCTACACCTTC	CASSKGAGGYTF
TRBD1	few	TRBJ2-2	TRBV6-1	TGTGCCAGCAGTCTATGGCCGGGGACAGGGGGCGCCCCCTTGGAGACCGGGGAGCTGTTTTTT	CASSLWPGTGGAPLETGELFF
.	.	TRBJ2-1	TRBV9	TGTGCCAGCAGCCCCCCAAGGACGGTCAACAATGAGCAGTTCTTC	CASSPPRTVNNEQFF
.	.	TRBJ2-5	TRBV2	TGTGCCAGCAGTGAGCAGGTGAAAGAGACCCAGTACTTC	CASSEQVKETQYF
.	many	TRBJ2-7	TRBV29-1	TGCAGCGTTGCAAGATATTCCGAGCAGTACTTC	CSVARYSEQYF